This is a list of T cell receptor beta chains from one sample in a study of shared clonotypes between healthy human individuals. Method: immunoSEQ multiplex PCR; TCRdb's copy keeps in-frame clones and lacks some. Of 1,400,000 or so clones listed, around 98.5% are singletons. Input material: naive CD4+ T cells sorted from blood. These receptors came from a man aged 30-40 years in good health. CDR3s include the opening cysteine and the closing phenylalanine or tryptophan. A D gene is named only where the DNA matches it firmly. Not all rows give a size; the values are once, few, many and, for expanded clones, a class.

>NA|TRBD1|TRBV18|TRBJ1-2
CASSENDRVNGYTF
TGTGCCAGCTCAGAGAACGACAGGGTGAATGGCTACACCTTC
>NA|NA|TRBV11-2|TRBJ1-2
CASSRGKNYGYTF
TGTGCCAGCAGCCGGGGGAAAAACTATGGCTACACCTTC
>once|NA|TRBV10-1|TRBJ1-1
CASSEGRNEAFF
TGCGCCAGCAGCGAAGGACGGAATGAAGCTTTCTTT
>NA|NA|TRBV5-1|TRBJ1-2
CASSLGKTYGYTF
TGCGCCAGCAGCTTAGGAAAAACCTATGGCTACACCTTC
>NA|TRBD2|TRBV7-8|TRBJ2-2
CASSQERGLAGGLAGELFF
TGTGCCAGCAGCCAAGAAAGAGGACTAGCGGGAGGGTTAGCCGGGGAGCTGTTTTTT
>NA|NA|TRBV5-1|TRBJ1-2
CASSSGASIYGYTF
TGCGCCAGCAGCTCTGGAGCCAGTATCTATGGCTACACCTTC
>once|NA|TRBV9|TRBJ2-1
CASSVDPSGRGNEQFF
TGTGCCAGCAGCGTAGACCCGTCAGGAAGGGGCAATGAGCAGTTCTTC
>NA|NA|TRBV7-2|TRBJ1-3
CASTILAFSGNTIYF
TGTGCCAGCACCATCCTCGCGTTCTCTGGAAACACCATATATTTT
>NA|TRBD1|TRBV19|TRBJ2-7
CASSIEPTGAEQYF
TGTGCCAGTAGTATAGAACCGACAGGGGCCGAGCAGTACTTC
>NA|NA|TRBV18|TRBJ2-4
CASSPPGSIAKNIQYF
TGTGCCAGCTCACCACCAGGTAGTATAGCCAAAAACATTCAGTACTTC
>NA|NA|TRBV5-4|TRBJ2-7
CASSFSGHSSSYEQYF
TGTGCCAGCAGCTTTAGCGGTCATTCAAGCTCCTACGAGCAGTACTTC
>once|NA|TRBV19|TRBJ1-5
CASNMGARVSINQPQHF
TGTGCCAGTAACATGGGGGCACGGGTAAGTATCAATCAGCCCCAGCATTTT
>NA|NA|TRBV6-5|TRBJ1-3
CASSYGGFRAGNTIYF
TGTGCCAGCAGTTACGGGGGGTTTCGAGCTGGAAACACCATATATTTT
>NA|NA|TRBV7-8|TRBJ1-1
CASSLAPGPTEAFF
TGTGCCAGCAGCTTAGCACCAGGGCCCACTGAAGCTTTCTTT
>few|NA|TRBV6-1|TRBJ2-2
CASRDTGELFF
TGTGCCAGCAGGGACACCGGGGAGCTGTTTTTT
>NA|NA|TRBV9|TRBJ2-1
CASSVTGSVGEQFF
TGTGCCAGCAGCGTAACAGGGTCCGTAGGTGAGCAGTTCTTC
>NA|NA|TRBV2|TRBJ2-7
CASREGDYEQYF
TGTGCCAGCAGGGAGGGGGACTACGAGCAGTACTTC
>NA|TRBD2|TRBV5-1|TRBJ2-2
CASSITSGNTGELFF
TGCGCCAGCAGCATTACTAGCGGGAACACCGGGGAGCTGTTTTTT
>NA|TRBD2|TRBV5-6|TRBJ2-3
CASSPGLRSTDTQYF
TGTGCCAGCAGCCCGGGACTAAGATCCACAGATACGCAGTATTTT
>NA|NA|TRBV5-4|TRBJ2-5
CASSLVGSGQETQYF
TGTGCCAGCAGCTTGGTTGGGTCCGGACAAGAGACCCAGTACTTC
>once|NA|TRBV10-1|TRBJ1-1
CASSEFLGTNTEAFF
TGCGCCAGCAGTGAGTTTCTGGGGACCAACACTGAAGCTTTCTTT
>NA|TRBD1|TRBV7-9|TRBJ1-4
CASSFRGRVGEKLFF
TGTGCCAGCAGCTTCAGGGGGCGAGTAGGTGAAAAACTGTTTTTT
>NA|TRBD1|TRBV5-4|TRBJ1-3
CASSPGTGPSGNTIYF
TGTGCCAGCAGCCCAGGGACAGGGCCCTCTGGAAACACCATATATTTT
>NA|NA|TRBV10-1|TRBJ1-2
CASSRGSDYGYTF
TGCGCCAGCAGTAGGGGCTCCGACTATGGCTACACCTTC
>once|TRBD1|TRBV23-1|TRBJ1-5
CASGRDRAFQPQHF
TGCGCCAGCGGGAGGGACAGGGCTTTCCAGCCCCAGCATTTT
>NA|NA|TRBV6-5|TRBJ2-7
CASSYSFGLSYEQYF
TGTGCCAGCAGTTACTCATTCGGACTGTCCTACGAGCAGTACTTC
>NA|TRBD2|TRBV5-1|TRBJ2-1
CASSLELLAGIYNEQFF
TGCGCCAGCAGCTTGGAGTTACTAGCGGGAATCTACAATGAGCAGTTCTTC
>NA|TRBD2|TRBV28|TRBJ2-1
CASSDQLAGILF
TGTGCCAGCAGTGACCAACTAGCGGGAATTCTCTTC
>NA|NA|TRBV7-8|TRBJ1-1
CASSLEGSYTEAFF
TGTGCCAGCAGCTTAGAGGGCAGTTACACTGAAGCTTTCTTT
>NA|TRBD2|TRBV18|TRBJ2-7
CASSPQAGDGEQYF
TGTGCCAGCTCACCACAAGCGGGAGACGGCGAGCAGTACTTC
>NA|NA|TRBV6-5|TRBJ2-3
CASSYVGDTQYF
TGTGCCAGCAGTTACGTGGGAGATACGCAGTATTTT
>NA|NA|TRBV5-6|TRBJ1-2
CASYVGGAGYGYTF
TGTGCCAGCTATGTCGGGGGCGCGGGCTATGGCTACACCTTC
>NA|NA|TRBV29-1|TRBJ2-3
CSVEEGGNTQYF
TGCAGCGTTGAAGAGGGGGGAAATACGCAGTATTTT
>NA|TRBD1|TRBV28|TRBJ1-1
CASSLLQGANTEAFF
TGTGCCAGCAGTTTGCTACAGGGGGCAAACACTGAAGCTTTCTTT
>NA|NA|TRBV5-1|TRBJ1-2
CASSLRTEAGGYTF
TGCGCCAGCAGCCTCCGGACAGAGGCGGGGGGCTACACCTTC
>NA|NA|TRBV4-2|TRBJ1-1
CASSHDLGGTEAFF
TGTGCCAGCAGCCACGACCTGGGGGGCACTGAAGCTTTCTTT
>NA|NA|TRBV4-3|TRBJ1-4
CASSPTLIGNEKLFF
TGCGCCAGCAGCCCGACCTTAATTGGAAATGAAAAACTGTTTTTT
>NA|NA|TRBV7-2|TRBJ1-2
CASSSRVGFEGYGYTF
TGTGCCAGCAGCTCCCGGGTGGGCTTTGAGGGCTATGGCTACACCTTC
>NA|NA|TRBV28|TRBJ1-4
CASSFSLGSLNEKLFF
TGTGCCAGCAGTTTCTCCCTCGGGTCTTTGAATGAAAAACTGTTTTTT
>once|NA|TRBV7-6|TRBJ2-1
CASSSQGLRGHEQFF
TGTGCCAGCAGCTCACAGGGACTCCGTGGACATGAGCAGTTCTTC
>NA|NA|TRBV4-3|TRBJ1-1
CASSQAIGGIPTEAFF
TGCGCCAGCAGCCAAGCCATAGGCGGGATACCCACTGAAGCTTTCTTT
>NA|TRBD1|TRBV5-1|TRBJ2-5
CASSFRAAGQGFQETQYF
TGCGCCAGCAGCTTTCGGGCTGCGGGACAGGGATTCCAAGAGACCCAGTACTTC
>NA|NA|TRBV7-8|TRBJ2-7
CASSLDPRLTIYF
TGTGCCAGCAGCTTAGACCCCCGACTCACCATCTACTTC
>NA|NA|TRBV5-1|TRBJ2-1
CASSLYSRSSYNEQFF
TGCGCCAGCAGCTTGTATTCCAGGAGCTCCTACAATGAGCAGTTCTTC
>once|TRBD1|TRBV9|TRBJ1-2
CASSVGQGNYGYTF
TGTGCCAGCAGCGTTGGACAGGGGAACTATGGCTACACCTTC
>once|TRBD2|TRBV5-4|TRBJ2-3
CASSPVSGSWSTDTQYF
TGTGCCAGCAGCCCGGTTAGCGGGAGTTGGTCGACAGATACGCAGTATTTT
>NA|NA|TRBV11-2|TRBJ2-1
CASSPGPRKYEQFF
TGTGCCAGCAGCCCGGGACCAAGGAAGTATGAGCAGTTCTTC
>NA|TRBD2|TRBV7-2|TRBJ2-1
CASSPIRGRVSNEQFF
TGTGCCAGCAGCCCGATCCGCGGGAGGGTTTCGAATGAGCAGTTCTTC
>once|NA|TRBV4-3|TRBJ2-3
CASSPRLVTDTQYF
TGCGCCAGCAGCCCAAGGTTGGTTACAGATACGCAGTATTTT
>NA|TRBD1|TRBV6-1|TRBJ1-5
CASSVANSGTGIRQPQHF
TGTGCCAGCAGTGTTGCCAACTCGGGGACAGGGATACGTCAGCCCCAGCATTTT
>NA|TRBD1|TRBV7-2|TRBJ1-1
CASSEYRGYAFF
TGTGCCAGCAGCGAGTACAGGGGGTACGCTTTCTTT